The 16 T cell receptor beta chains below come from one sample, sequenced in a study of cytomegalovirus exposure and HLA in healthy donors. This PCR relied on a set of 60 Vbeta primers and 13 Jbeta primers. The protocol was immunoSEQ multiplex PCR, while the TCRdb copy is restricted to in-frame clones and leaves out a portion. This table holds about 130,000 clones, 60% to 80% found once. Sequencing used PBMCs. These receptors were collected from a man aged 30 to 45 in good health and CMV-seronegative.

V and J are TRBV19 and TRBJ2-3, with D maybe TRBD1 (6 bases). Germline CDR1 and CDR2: LNHDA and SQIVND (reference sequence). V was trimmed by 8 bases and J by 7 bases, leaving 10 bases between them. The CDR3 totals 11 residues. CDR3 region: CASERGNTQYF. The CDR3 region has the DNA TGTGCCAGTGAGAGGGGGAATACGCAGTATTTT.

This clone turned up a few times. The chain uses TRBV5-8 and TRBJ2-7, with 11 nucleotides matching TRBD1. CDR3 length equals 14 residues. V shed 0 bases, J shed 6 bases, and the junction held 2 bases outside the gene matches. CDR1 SGHTS and CDR2 YDEGEE come from the germline V gene. CDR3 sequence: CASSLAGTGGEQYF. DNA for the CDR3: TGTGCCAGCAGCTTGGCCGGGACAGGGGGCGAGCAGTACTTC.

Points on this clone: Distinct nucleotide sequences in the sample also encode this CDR3. The chain is built from TRBV28 and TRBJ2-7; no firm D call. V gave up 5 bases and J gave up 3 bases, with 5 bases separating them. CDR1 MDHEN and CDR2 SYDVKM come from the germline V gene. This CDR3 contains 11 residues. The CDR3 coding sequence is TGTGCCAGCAGTCCCCACTACGAGCAGTACTTC. This translates into CASSPHYEQYF.

This clone was seen more than once but under ten times. This chain links TRBV4-1 with TRBJ2-7; no reliable D call. CDR1 is MGHRA and CDR2 is YSYEKL in the germline V gene. The CDR3 is 16 residues long. V shed 4 bases and J shed 0 bases, with 16 bases lying between them. The CDR3 here is CASSREAVSSSYEQYF. The CDR3, as DNA: TGCGCCAGCAGCCGCGAGGCCGTATCGAGCTCCTACGAGCAGTACTTC.

The chain couples TRBV30 to TRBJ2-3, with D possibly being TRBD2 (6 bases). The V and J ends lost 5 bases and 3 bases respectively, with 6 bases between them. The V gene's germline CDR1 is GTSNPN and CDR2 SVGIG (reference sequence). The CDR3 covers 11 residues. CDR3 region: CAWGTTDTQYF. The CDR3 DNA reads as TGTGCCTGGGGGACTACAGATACGCAGTATTTT. The variable domain in full, completed from reference TRBV30 and TRBJ2-3, reads SQTIHQWPATLVQPVGSPLSLECTVEGTSNPNLYWYRQAAGRGLQLLFYSVGIGQISSEVPQNLSASRPQDRQFILSSKKLLLSDSGFYLCAWGTTDTQYFGPGTRLTVL.

This clone occurred a few times. V gene TRBV5-1 combines with J gene TRBJ1-1, with D hard to call. V was pared by 3 bases and J by 1 base, with 10 bases between. Germline V gene lookup returns CDR1 SGHRS and CDR2 YFSETQ. CDR3 length: 14 residues. CDR3: CASSWRAQNTEAFF. CDR3 in DNA: TGCGCCAGCAGCTGGAGGGCCCAGAACACTGAAGCTTTCTTT.

The rearrangement joins TRBV6-5 to TRBJ2-5; TRBD1 matches 9 bases. The J segment lost 5 bases and the V segment lost 7 bases, leaving 8 bases of the junction unmatched. The germline V gene encodes CDR1 MNHEY and CDR2 SVGAGI. This CDR3 spans 14 amino acids. The CDR3 here is CASKLQGAVETQYF. CDR3 DNA sequence: TGTGCCAGCAAGTTACAGGGGGCGGTGGAGACCCAGTACTTC.

This rearrangement joins TRBV5-1 to TRBJ1-2; tentative D call: TRBD1 (6 bases). This CDR3 has 14 amino acids. Germline V gene data show CDR1 as SGHRS and CDR2 as YFSETQ. Trimming left V 1 base short and J 4 bases short, with 11 bases between. The chain's CDR3 is CASSLYLGAYGYTF. Written as DNA, the CDR3 is TGCGCCAGCAGCTTGTATCTGGGGGCCTATGGCTACACCTTC.

The chain recombines TRBV7-9 with TRBJ1-5; D gene ambiguous. Trimming took off 5 bases at V and 6 bases at J, with 11 bases between the two ends. Germline V CDR1 and CDR2: SEHNR, FQNEAQ (reference sequence). This CDR3 has 13 amino acids. Written as DNA, the CDR3 is TGTGCCAGCAGCGATCTGAGTGGTCAGCCCCAGCATTTT. Its protein is CASSDLSGQPQHF.

The genes are TRBV5-1 and TRBJ2-7, with 7 bases lining up with TRBD2. Trimming at V came to 5 bases and at J to 2 bases, leaving 4 bases not matched to a gene. The CDR3 consists of 13 residues. Germline V CDR1 and CDR2: SGHRS, YFSETQ. The CDR3: CASSKAGAYEQYF. CDR3 nucleotides: TGCGCCAGCAGTAAGGCGGGGGCCTACGAGCAGTACTTC.

The chain couples TRBV28 to TRBJ2-5, with a weak D call TRBD2 (5 bases). From germline, CDR1 is MDHEN and CDR2 SYDVKM. V was shortened by 5 bases and J by 2 bases, with 12 bases between the two germline ends. The CDR3 is 14 amino acids. The CDR3 spells CASSPGGQQETQYF. CDR3 bases: TGTGCCAGCAGTCCAGGCGGGCAGCAAGAGACCCAGTACTTC. The full variable domain, rest sourced from reference TRBV28 and TRBJ2-5, is DVKVTQSSRYLVKRTGEKVFLECVQDMDHENMFWYRQDPGLGLRLIYFSYDVKMKEKGDIPEGYSVSREKKERFSLILESASTNQTSMYLCASSPGGQQETQYFGPGTRLLVL.

The chain is built from TRBV7-7 and TRBJ2-1, with a weak D call TRBD2 (6 bases). The V end lost 5 bases, the J end lost 0 bases, and 8 bases lay between the germline ends. Germline V CDR1 and CDR2: SSHAT, FNYEAQ (reference sequence). The CDR3 length is 14 residues. CDR3 DNA sequence: TGTGCCAGCAGCCCGGACTACTCCTACAATGAGCAGTTCTTC. Its protein is CASSPDYSYNEQFF.

The rearrangement joins TRBV21-1 to TRBJ2-5; the D call TRBD2 from the table was never checked on the DNA. TRBV21-1 is a pseudogene. The CDR3 runs 15 residues. CDR3 loop: CASSKSAGRGETQYF. CDR3 nucleotide sequence: TGTGCCAGCAGCAAGTCAGCGGGAAGAGGGGAGACCCAGTACTTC.

This chain uses TRBV30 with TRBJ2-3; tentative D call: TRBD2 (6 bases). Germline CDR1 GTSNPN, CDR2 SVGIG (reference sequence). V dropped 0 bases and J dropped 3 bases, with 7 bases sitting between them. CDR3 size: 13 residues. In DNA, the CDR3 is TGTGCCTGGAGTGTGGGGGGAACAGATACGCAGTATTTT. This gives the protein CAWSVGGTDTQYF.

V gene TRBV30 combines with J gene TRBJ1-6, with a tentative D call TRBD1 (6 bases). This CDR3 region has 15 residues. Germline lookup yields CDR1 GTSNPN and CDR2 SVGIG (reference sequence). V was trimmed by 4 bases and J by 5 bases, leaving 15 bases between them. The CDR3 loop reads CAWTIKGGHNSPLHF. DNA of the CDR3: TGTGCCTGGACTATCAAGGGGGGGCATAATTCACCCCTCCACTTT.

V usage is TRBV18 and J usage is TRBJ1-6, with D perhaps TRBD1 (6 bases). Trimming left V 3 bases short and J 4 bases short, with 10 bases between. This CDR3 is built from 15 residues. The germline gives CDR1 KGHSH, CDR2 LQKENI. The CDR3 DNA sequence: TGTGCCAGCTCACCCCAGGACAGATATAATTCACCCCTCCACTTT. Its protein product is CASSPQDRYNSPLHF.